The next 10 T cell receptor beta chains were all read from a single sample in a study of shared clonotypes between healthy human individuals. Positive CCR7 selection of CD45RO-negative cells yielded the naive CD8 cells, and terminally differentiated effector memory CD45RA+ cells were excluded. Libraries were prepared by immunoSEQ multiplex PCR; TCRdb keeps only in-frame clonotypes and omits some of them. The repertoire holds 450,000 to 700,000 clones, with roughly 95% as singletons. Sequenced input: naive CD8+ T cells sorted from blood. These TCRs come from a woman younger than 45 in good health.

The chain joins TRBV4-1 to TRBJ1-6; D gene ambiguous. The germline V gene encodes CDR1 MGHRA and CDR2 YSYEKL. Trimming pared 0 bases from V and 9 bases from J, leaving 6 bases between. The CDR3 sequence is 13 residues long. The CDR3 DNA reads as TGCGCCAGCAGCCAAGAGCGCGGTTCACCCCTCCACTTT. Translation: CASSQERGSPLHF.

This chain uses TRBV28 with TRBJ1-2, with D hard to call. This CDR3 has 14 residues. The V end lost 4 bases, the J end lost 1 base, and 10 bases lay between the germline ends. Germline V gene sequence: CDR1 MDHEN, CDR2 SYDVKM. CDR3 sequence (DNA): TGTGCCAGCAGTTCGGATCGTTTTAACTATGGCTACACCTTC. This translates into CASSSDRFNYGYTF.

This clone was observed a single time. The CDR3, as DNA: TGCAGCGTTGTTAGCGGGAGGGTTTGGAGTGAGCAGTTCTTC. This codes for CSVVSGRVWSEQFF. This chain joins TRBV29-1 and TRBJ2-1, with 11 bases aligning to TRBD2. The germline V gene encodes CDR1 SQVTM and CDR2 ANQGSEA. This CDR3 contains 14 residues. V shed 4 bases, J shed 9 bases, and the junction held 8 bases outside the gene matches.

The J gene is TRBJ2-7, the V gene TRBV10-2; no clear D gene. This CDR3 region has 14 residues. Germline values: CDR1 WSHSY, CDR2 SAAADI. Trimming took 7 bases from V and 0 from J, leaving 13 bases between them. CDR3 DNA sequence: TGCGCCAGCAACGGACCCGGTGTCTCCTACGAGCAGTACTTC. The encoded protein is CASNGPGVSYEQYF.

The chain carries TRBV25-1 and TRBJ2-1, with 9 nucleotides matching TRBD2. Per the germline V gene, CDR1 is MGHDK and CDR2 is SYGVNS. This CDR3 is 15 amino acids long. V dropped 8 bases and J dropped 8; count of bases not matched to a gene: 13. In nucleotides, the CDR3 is TGTGCCAGCGGACCGGGACTAGCTAATTTTGATGAGCAGTTCTTC. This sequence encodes CASGPGLANFDEQFF.

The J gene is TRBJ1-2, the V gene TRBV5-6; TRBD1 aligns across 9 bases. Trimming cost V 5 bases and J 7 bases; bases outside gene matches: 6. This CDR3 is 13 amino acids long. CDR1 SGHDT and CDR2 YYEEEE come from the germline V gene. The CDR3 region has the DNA TGTGCCAGCAGTATGACAGGGGGGCTTGGCTACACCTTC. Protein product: CASSMTGGLGYTF.

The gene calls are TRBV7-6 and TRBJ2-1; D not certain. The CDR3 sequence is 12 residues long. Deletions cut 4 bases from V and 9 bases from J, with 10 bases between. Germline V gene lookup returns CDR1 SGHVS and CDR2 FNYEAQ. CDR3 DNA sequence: TGTGCCAGCAGCTGGTCCCTGGGTGAGCAGTTCTTC. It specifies CASSWSLGEQFF.

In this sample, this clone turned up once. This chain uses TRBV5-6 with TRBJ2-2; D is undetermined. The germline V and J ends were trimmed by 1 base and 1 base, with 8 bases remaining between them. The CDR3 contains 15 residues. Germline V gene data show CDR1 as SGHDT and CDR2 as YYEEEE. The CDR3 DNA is TGTGCCAGCAGCTTGAGGCAGTGGAACACCGGGGAGCTGTTTTTT. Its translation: CASSLRQWNTGELFF.

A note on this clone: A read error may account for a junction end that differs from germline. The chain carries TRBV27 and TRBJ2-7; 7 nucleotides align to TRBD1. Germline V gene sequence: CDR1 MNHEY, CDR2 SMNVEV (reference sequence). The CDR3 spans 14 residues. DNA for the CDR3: TGTGCCAGCAGTACAACAACACGGGCAGGGGGTCCCTTCTTC. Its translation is CASSTTTRAGGPFF.

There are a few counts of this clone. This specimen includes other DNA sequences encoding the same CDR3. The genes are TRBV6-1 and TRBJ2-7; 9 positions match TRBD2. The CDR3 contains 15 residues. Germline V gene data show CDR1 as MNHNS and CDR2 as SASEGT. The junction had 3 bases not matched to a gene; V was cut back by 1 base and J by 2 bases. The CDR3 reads CASSEGLAGTYEQYF. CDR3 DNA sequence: TGTGCCAGCAGTGAAGGGCTAGCGGGGACCTACGAGCAGTACTTC.